This T cell receptor beta chain was obtained from a study of tumor and adjacent non-tumor tissue in lung cancer. The CDR3 runs to 14 residues. Trimming removed 0 bases at V and 7 bases at J, with 10 bases between. Three rounds of nested PCR, following a modified ARM-PCR protocol, produced the TCRbeta library. TCRdb reprocessed the multiplex PCR reads with MiXCR, giving one entry per CDR3 protein. Found here are about 110,000 distinct CDR3 sequences, approximately 87% of them singletons; the top ten hold around 21%. No cell sorting was done before RNA was extracted from the tissue. The rearrangement joins TRBV12-3 or TRBV12-4 to TRBJ2-1, with D hard to call. This sequence originates from a man aged 65-85 years with non-small cell lung cancer. The sample consisted of lung tumor tissue. CDR3: CASSLASGLNEQFF. The CDR3 DNA reads as TGTGCCAGCAGTTTAGCTAGTGGGCTGAATGAGCAGTTCTTC.